Below, 26 T cell receptor beta chains from the same sample are listed, as sequenced in a study of shared clonotypes between healthy human individuals (TCRdb year 2020). The library was made by the immunoSEQ multiplex PCR assay. TCRdb holds this immuneACCESS table with in-frame rearrangements only. Some clones are missing; in checked studies, unresolved V genes explain under half, and the rest has no known cause. Within this sample are more than 1.2 million clones, with 97% to 99% of them counted one time only. The ten largest account for 0.36% of the sample. Sequenced input: naive CD4+ T cells sorted from blood. Read against the paper, the sample's cell subset or site label means: CD45RA+ positively selected. Every receptor here comes from a man aged 30 to 45 in good health.

This chain connects TRBV28 to TRBJ1-3; D remains ambiguous. Germline assignment: CDR1 MDHEN and CDR2 SYDVKM. The CDR3 spans 12 residues. Trimming took 4 bases from V and 6 from J, leaving 7 bases between them. This chain's CDR3 is CASSSRPNTIYF. The CDR3 region has the DNA TGTGCCAGCAGTTCCCGCCCAAACACCATATATTTT.

This chain uses TRBV11-2 with TRBJ2-3, with TRBD2 matching 10 bases. CDR1 is SGHAT and CDR2 is FQNNGV in the germline V gene. The CDR3 consists of 16 residues. J gave up 2 bases and V 4 bases, and 6 bases lay outside the gene matches. CDR3 loop: CASSSWTSGATDTQYF. For the CDR3, the DNA is TGTGCCAGCAGCTCCTGGACTAGCGGAGCCACAGATACGCAGTATTTT.

This chain uses TRBV6-5 with TRBJ2-7, with 13 positions matching TRBD2. The CDR3 extends over 15 amino acids. The V and J ends lost 6 bases and 3 bases, in that order; junction bases with no gene match: 5. From germline, CDR1 is MNHEY and CDR2 SVGAGI. DNA of the CDR3: TGTGCCAGCAGCGCACTAGCGGGAGGGAGCTACGAGCAGTACTTC. It specifies CASSALAGGSYEQYF.

This clone has a single count. This chain joins TRBV4-1 and TRBJ2-5; the match to TRBD1 covers 7 bases. Germline values: CDR1 MGHRA, CDR2 YSYEKL. Trimming took 2 bases from V and 4 from J; bases not matched to a gene: 7. This CDR3 comprises 15 residues. CDR3 DNA sequence: TGCGCCAGCAGCCAACATGGGACAGCCCCAGAGACCCAGTACTTC. Translated, it gives CASSQHGTAPETQYF.

The chain combines TRBV18 with TRBJ1-4; D call uncertain. The V gene's germline CDR1 is KGHSH and CDR2 LQKENI. This CDR3 contains 13 residues. Between the trimmed V and J ends, which lost 3 bases and 5 bases, there was a span of 7 bases. This CDR3 reads CASSPKENEKLFF. The CDR3 DNA reads as TGTGCCAGCTCACCCAAGGAGAATGAAAAACTGTTTTTT.

V and J are TRBV29-1 and TRBJ1-2, with no clear D. Germline assignment: CDR1 SQVTM and CDR2 ANQGSEA. The CDR3 is 12 amino acids. Trimming left V 4 bases short and J 4 bases short, with 10 bases between. The CDR3 spells CSVGFTGYGYTF. CDR3 DNA: TGCAGCGTTGGATTTACCGGCTATGGCTACACCTTC.

This chain uses TRBV7-2 with TRBJ1-5, with TRBD1 as a possible D gene (5 bases). V was pared by 2 bases and J by 7 bases, with 12 bases between. The length of the CDR3 is 14 residues. Germline CDR1 reads SGHTA; CDR2 reads FQGNSA. The DNA of the CDR3 is TGTGCCAGCAGCTTAAGAGGGCCAGGGCAGCCCCAGCATTTT. The encoded protein is CASSLRGPGQPQHF. Looking up the rest from reference TRBV7-2 and TRBJ1-5 gives the full variable domain: GAGVSQSPSNKVTEKGKDVELRCDPISGHTALYWYRQSLGQGLEFLIYFQGNSAPDKSGLPSDRFSAERTGGSVSTLTIQRTQQEDSAVYLCASSLRGPGQPQHFGDGTRLSIL.

The genes are TRBV6-6 and TRBJ2-5; a weak D match, TRBD1 (6 bases). The V end lost 5 bases, the J end lost 4 bases, and 17 bases lay between the germline ends. The CDR3 is made up of 15 amino acids. The germline V gene has CDR1 MNHNY and CDR2 SVGAGI (reference sequence). The CDR3 bases are TGTGCCAGCAGTCCCCCCAGGGGTGAGAGAGAGACCCAGTACTTC. This translates into CASSPPRGERETQYF.

The chain joins TRBV28 to TRBJ1-5; D unclear. This CDR3 contains 15 residues. V was cut by 3 bases and J by 0 bases, with 9 bases left in between. Germline loops: CDR1 MDHEN, CDR2 SYDVKM. The CDR3 protein is CASSLAGYSNQPQHF. The CDR3 DNA follows: TGTGCCAGCAGTTTGGCAGGATATAGCAATCAGCCCCAGCATTTT.

V usage is TRBV5-8 and J usage is TRBJ2-7, with TRBD2 matching over 7 bases. Trimming took 4 bases from V and 3 from J; bases not matched to a gene: 13. Germline lookup yields CDR1 SGHTS and CDR2 YDEGEE. The CDR3 runs to 16 residues. CDR3 bases: TGTGCCAGCAGCCTCCTCCGCGGGAGTGGGGGCTACGAGCAGTACTTC. It is translated as CASSLLRGSGGYEQYF.

Concerning this clone: Within the sample, other DNA sequences also encode this same CDR3. The genes are TRBV19 and TRBJ1-2, with no clear D. The germline CDR1 and CDR2 sequences are LNHDA and SQIVND (reference sequence). This CDR3 is 12 amino acids long. Between the trimmed V and J ends, which lost 3 bases and 6 bases, there was a span of 8 bases. The CDR3 coding sequence is TGTGCCAGTAGTATCTTGGGGAATGGCTACACCTTC. This encodes CASSILGNGYTF.

The CDR3 nucleotides are TGCGCCAGCAGCTTTGCGGGGCAGCCCAATGAGCAGTTCTTC. Translation: CASSFAGQPNEQFF. This chain uses TRBV5-1 with TRBJ2-1, with D possibly matching TRBD2 (6 bases). The CDR3 runs 14 residues. V was cut by 2 bases and J by 6 bases, with 12 bases left in between. Per germline, CDR1 SGHRS and CDR2 YFSETQ.

This chain uses TRBV10-3 with TRBJ2-5; 11 bases map to TRBD1. V lost 1 base and J lost 5; bases outside the gene matches: 6. CDR1 is ENHRY, CDR2 SYGVKD, per germline. The CDR3 runs 16 residues. The CDR3 DNA sequence: TGTGCCATCAGTGAGTTGCGGGACAGGGGGTTGGAGACCCAGTACTTC. Translated, it gives CAISELRDRGLETQYF.

This chain joins TRBV19 and TRBJ2-7, with 7 bases identical to TRBD2. V dropped 3 bases and J dropped 5; count of bases not matched to a gene: 13. This CDR3 spans 16 amino acids. Germline CDR1 LNHDA, CDR2 SQIVND (reference sequence). CDR3 DNA sequence: TGTGCCAGTAGTATGGGACTAACTCCGCGGAGGGACGAGCAGTACTTC. Protein product: CASSMGLTPRRDEQYF.

This chain uses TRBV9 with TRBJ2-1; no definite D call. The length of the CDR3 is 13 residues. With 0 bases removed from V and 6 bases from J, the gap between germline ends came to 7 bases. CDR1 and CDR2 from the germline V gene are SGDLS and YYNGEE. CDR3 sequence (DNA): TGTGCCAGCAGCGTAGGAAACTTCAATGAGCAGTTCTTC. It yields the protein CASSVGNFNEQFF.

The chain couples TRBV18 to TRBJ2-1; a possible D gene is TRBD2 (5 bases). This CDR3 has 15 amino acids. Germline values: CDR1 KGHSH, CDR2 LQKENI. Trimming left V 6 bases short and J 2 bases short, with 14 bases between. CDR3 nucleotide sequence: TGTGCCAGCTCCGACCTGGTCGGGACCTACAATGAGCAGTTCTTC. Protein: CASSDLVGTYNEQFF.

The chain is built from TRBV30 and TRBJ2-2; possibly TRBD1 for D (5 bases). This CDR3 comprises 14 residues. Trimming stripped 3 bases from V and 1 base from J, with 9 bases between. CDR1 and CDR2 from the germline V gene are GTSNPN and SVGIG (reference sequence). The CDR3 loop reads CAWRLTGNTGELFF. The CDR3 region has the DNA TGTGCCTGGAGGTTAACAGGGAACACCGGGGAGCTGTTTTTT.

This rearrangement joins TRBV19 to TRBJ2-3; weak D call: TRBD2 (5 bases). The V gene's germline CDR1 is LNHDA and CDR2 SQIVND (reference sequence). V lost 6 bases to trimming and J lost 1 base, with 8 bases between them. The CDR3 has 13 residues. CDR3 protein: CASRGGRTDTQYF. CDR3 sequence (DNA): TGTGCCAGTAGAGGAGGACGCACAGATACGCAGTATTTT.

The gene calls are TRBV5-1 and TRBJ2-6; 9 positions match TRBD1. The trim removed 2 bases at V and 8 bases at J, leaving 5 bases unmatched. CDR3 length: 15 amino acids. Germline V lookup: CDR1 SGHRS, CDR2 YFSETQ. CDR3 nucleotide sequence: TGCGCCAGCAGCTTCGGGACAGGGAGGTCCAACGTCCTGACTTTC. Its translation is CASSFGTGRSNVLTF.

Points on this clone: Other nucleotide sequences in the sample specify the same CDR3. V gene TRBV5-1 combines with J gene TRBJ2-7, with 9 bases identical to TRBD1. Trimming took 0 bases from V and 2 from J; bases not matched to a gene: 3. The CDR3 has 15 amino acids. CDR1 and CDR2 (germline): SGHRS, YFSETQ. CDR3 nucleotide sequence: TGCGCCAGCAGCTTGGTGGGACAGGGTCCCTACGAGCAGTACTTC. Amino acids: CASSLVGQGPYEQYF.

This chain links TRBV7-2 with TRBJ2-4, with D unresolved. Trimming pared 5 bases from V and 0 bases from J, leaving 5 bases between. This CDR3 has 13 residues. Germline assignment: CDR1 SGHTA and CDR2 FQGNSA. The CDR3: CASSIRAKNIQYF. The CDR3 DNA is TGTGCCAGCAGCATCCGAGCCAAAAACATTCAGTACTTC.

The V call is TRBV23-1, the J call TRBJ1-1; 12 bases are shared with TRBD1. TRBV23-1 is given ORF status, its function remaining uncertain. Trimming cost V 2 bases and J 5 bases; bases outside gene matches: 6. The CDR3 is 16 amino acids. The CDR3 sequence is CASSQPRDRGLTEAFF. CDR3 nucleotide sequence: TGCGCCAGCAGTCAACCACGGGACAGGGGGCTAACTGAAGCTTTCTTT.

The J gene is TRBJ2-3, the V gene TRBV27; 8 nucleotides agree with TRBD2. V was clipped by 8 bases and J by 6 bases; unmatched bases: 10. The CDR3 runs to 14 residues. Germline assignment: CDR1 MNHEY and CDR2 SMNVEV (reference sequence). The CDR3 loop is CASSRVAGGDTQYF. The CDR3 DNA follows: TGTGCCAGCTCCCGGGTGGCGGGAGGCGATACGCAGTATTTT.

Only a few counts were recorded for this clone. This CDR3 is CASSKTSGSTDTQYF. The CDR3 DNA follows: TGTGCCAGTAGTAAGACTAGCGGGAGCACAGATACGCAGTATTTT. The chain employs TRBV19 and TRBJ2-3, with 10 bases aligning to TRBD2. The germline V gene has CDR1 LNHDA and CDR2 SQIVND (reference sequence). The V and J ends lost 4 bases and 0 bases, in that order; junction bases with no gene match: 1. This CDR3 has 15 amino acids.

This rearrangement joins TRBV6-1 to TRBJ1-1, with 11 bases matching TRBD1. This CDR3 spans 14 amino acids. With V trimmed by 7 bases and J by 5 bases, 6 bases remained unmatched. Germline CDR1 is MNHNS and CDR2 is SASEGT. CDR3 loop: CASKTGTGGTEAFF. The DNA for the CDR3 is TGTGCCAGCAAGACCGGGACAGGGGGAACTGAAGCTTTCTTT.

The genes are TRBV27 and TRBJ2-1, with D hard to call. This CDR3 region has 14 residues. Trimming removed 0 bases at V and 6 bases at J, with 9 bases between. The germline V gene encodes CDR1 MNHEY and CDR2 SMNVEV (reference sequence). CDR3 sequence reads: CASSLSGLVNEQFF. CDR3 bases: TGTGCCAGCAGTTTATCCGGGTTGGTCAATGAGCAGTTCTTC.